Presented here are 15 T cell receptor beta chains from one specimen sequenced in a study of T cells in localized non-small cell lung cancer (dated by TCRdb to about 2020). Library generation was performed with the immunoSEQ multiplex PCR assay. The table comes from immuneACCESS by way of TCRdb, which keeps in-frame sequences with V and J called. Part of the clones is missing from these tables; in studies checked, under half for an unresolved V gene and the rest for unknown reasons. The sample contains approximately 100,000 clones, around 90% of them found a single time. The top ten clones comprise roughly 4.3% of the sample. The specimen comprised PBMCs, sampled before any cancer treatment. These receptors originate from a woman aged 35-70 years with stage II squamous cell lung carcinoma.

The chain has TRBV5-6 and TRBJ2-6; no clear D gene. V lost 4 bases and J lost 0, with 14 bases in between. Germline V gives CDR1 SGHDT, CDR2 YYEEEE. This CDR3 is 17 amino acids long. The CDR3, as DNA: TGTGCCAGCAGCAAGGGTAGTCGAAGCTCTGGGGCCAACGTCCTGACTTTC. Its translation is CASSKGSRSSGANVLTF.

The CDR3 loop reads CASSMAGQGNYGYTF. In DNA form, the CDR3 reads TGTGCCAGCAGCATGGCGGGACAGGGGAACTATGGCTACACCTTC. The J gene is TRBJ1-2, the V gene TRBV5-6, with 10 nucleotides matching TRBD1. The CDR3 consists of 15 residues. V lost 4 bases, J lost 2 bases, and 5 bases stayed unmatched. CDR1 SGHDT and CDR2 YYEEEE come from the germline V gene.

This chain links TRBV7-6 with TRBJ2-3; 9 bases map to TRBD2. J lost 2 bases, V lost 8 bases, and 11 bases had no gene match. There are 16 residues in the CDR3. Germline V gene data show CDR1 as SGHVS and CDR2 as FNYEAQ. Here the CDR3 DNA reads TGTGCCAGCGGCAACATAGCGGGAGTCAACACAGATACGCAGTATTTT. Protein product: CASGNIAGVNTDTQYF.

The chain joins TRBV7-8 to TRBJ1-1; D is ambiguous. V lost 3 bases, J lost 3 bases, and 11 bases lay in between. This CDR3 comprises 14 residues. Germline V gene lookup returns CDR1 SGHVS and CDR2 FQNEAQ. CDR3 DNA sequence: TGTGCCAGCAGCTTCGGCAGTAAGGACACTGAAGCTTTCTTT. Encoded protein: CASSFGSKDTEAFF.

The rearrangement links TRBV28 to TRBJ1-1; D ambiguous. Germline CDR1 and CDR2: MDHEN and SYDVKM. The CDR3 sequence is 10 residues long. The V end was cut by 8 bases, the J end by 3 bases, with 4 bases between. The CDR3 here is CASGYTEAFF. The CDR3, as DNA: TGTGCCAGCGGCTACACTGAAGCTTTCTTT.

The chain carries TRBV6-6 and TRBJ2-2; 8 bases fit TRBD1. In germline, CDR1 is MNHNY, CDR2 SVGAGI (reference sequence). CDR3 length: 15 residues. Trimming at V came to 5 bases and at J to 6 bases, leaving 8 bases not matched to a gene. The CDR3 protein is CASSPGQGWSGELFF. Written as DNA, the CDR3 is TGTGCCAGCAGTCCCGGACAGGGTTGGTCCGGGGAGCTGTTTTTT.

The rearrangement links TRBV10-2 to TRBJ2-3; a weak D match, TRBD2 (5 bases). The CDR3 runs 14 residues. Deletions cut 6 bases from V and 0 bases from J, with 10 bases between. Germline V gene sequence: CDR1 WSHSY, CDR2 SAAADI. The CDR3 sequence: CASRDWTSTDTQYF. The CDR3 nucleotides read TGCGCCAGCAGGGATTGGACTAGCACAGATACGCAGTATTTT.

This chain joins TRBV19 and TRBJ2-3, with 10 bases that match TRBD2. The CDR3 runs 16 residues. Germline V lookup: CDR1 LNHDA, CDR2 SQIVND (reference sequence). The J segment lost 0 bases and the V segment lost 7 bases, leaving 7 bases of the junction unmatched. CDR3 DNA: TGTGCCAGTACCGAGCGGGGGGGCTACAGCACAGATACGCAGTATTTT. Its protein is CASTERGGYSTDTQYF.

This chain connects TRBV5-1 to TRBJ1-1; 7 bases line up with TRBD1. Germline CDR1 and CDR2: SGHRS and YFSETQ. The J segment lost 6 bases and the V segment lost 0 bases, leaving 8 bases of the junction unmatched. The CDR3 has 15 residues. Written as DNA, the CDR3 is TGCGCCAGCAGCTTGGGGGTCGACAGGGCTGCTGAAGCTTTCTTT. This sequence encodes CASSLGVDRAAEAFF.

This chain's CDR3 is CASLTGTGNTIYF. As DNA, the CDR3 is TGTGCCAGTCTGACAGGGACTGGAAACACCATATATTTT. This chain joins TRBV6-5 and TRBJ1-3; 7 bases are shared with TRBD1. CDR3 size: 13 residues. The germline CDR1 and CDR2 sequences are MNHEY and SVGAGI. After removal of 9 bases from V and 2 bases from J, the junction contained 4 bases not matched to a gene.

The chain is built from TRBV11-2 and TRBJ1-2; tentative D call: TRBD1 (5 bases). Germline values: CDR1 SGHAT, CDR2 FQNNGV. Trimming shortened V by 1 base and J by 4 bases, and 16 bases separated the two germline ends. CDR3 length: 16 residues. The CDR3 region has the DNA TGTGCCAGCAGCTTAGGGGCAATGTATAGGGGCTATGGCTACACCTTC. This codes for CASSLGAMYRGYGYTF.

The CDR3: CASSRGLAASAGELFF. The CDR3 bases are TGCGCCAGCAGCCGGGGACTAGCGGCTTCGGCCGGGGAGCTGTTTTTT. The V gene is TRBV5-1, the J gene TRBJ2-2; 11 bases line up with TRBD2. The CDR3 has 16 residues. With V trimmed by 4 bases and J by 6 bases, 8 bases remained unmatched. From germline, CDR1 is SGHRS and CDR2 YFSETQ.

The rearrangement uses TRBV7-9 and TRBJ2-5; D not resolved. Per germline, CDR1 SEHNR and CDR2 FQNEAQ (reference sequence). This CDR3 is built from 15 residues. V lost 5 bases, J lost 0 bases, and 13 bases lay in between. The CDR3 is CASSPVIVYQETQYF. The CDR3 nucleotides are TGTGCCAGCAGCCCGGTGATAGTGTACCAAGAGACCCAGTACTTC.

CDR3 in DNA: TGCAGCGTGGGGACAGGCTACGGCTACACCTTC. It encodes CSVGTGYGYTF. The genes are TRBV29-1 and TRBJ1-2, with 8 bases identical to TRBD1. The germline gives CDR1 SQVTM, CDR2 ANQGSEA. V was pared by 6 bases and J by 8 bases, with 5 bases of the junction left unmatched. The CDR3 totals 11 residues.

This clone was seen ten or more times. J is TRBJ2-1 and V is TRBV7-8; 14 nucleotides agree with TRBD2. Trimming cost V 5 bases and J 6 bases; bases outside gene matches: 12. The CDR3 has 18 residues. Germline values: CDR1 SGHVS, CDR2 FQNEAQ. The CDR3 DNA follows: TGTGCCAGCAGCCTAATAATAACGGGACTAGCGGGAGTCAATGAGCAGTTCTTC. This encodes CASSLIITGLAGVNEQFF.